This TCR beta chain was identified during a study of blood T cell repertoires in COVID-19. This CDR3 is 13 amino acids long. Germline V CDR1 and CDR2: SGHNT, YYREEE (reference sequence). Trimming removed 0 bases at V and 5 bases at J, with 9 bases between. Data came from immunoSEQ multiplex PCR; TCRdb stores just in-frame clones and leaves some out. The sample holds 200,000 to 250,000 clones; 86% are singletons and the top ten take roughly 3%. The sample consisted of peripheral blood. The receptor comes from a woman between 25 and 40 years old who had recovered from COVID-19. The rearrangement uses TRBV5-4 and TRBJ2-7, with a tentative D call TRBD2 (5 bases). As DNA, the CDR3 is TGTGCCAGCAGCTTGGCGGGGATCCACGAGCAGTACTTC. This sequence encodes CASSLAGIHEQYF.